This TCR beta chain was observed in a study of shared clonotypes between healthy human individuals. Study as a whole: Three plates were used per donor for CD4 naive, three for CD4 memory, two for CD8 naive and one for CD8 memory.

The donors, healthy adults who were HIV-negative, had experienced no recent acute infections or vaccinations. Memory CD4+ cells were the fraction left after CD45RA+ naive selection. Repertoires were generated with immunoSEQ multiplex PCR, while TCRdb's copy carries only in-frame clones and drops some. The sample has approximately 530,000 clones, 90% to 96% seen once. The germline CDR1 and CDR2 sequences are SGHAT and FQNNGV. Trimming removed 4 bases at V and 1 base at J, with 23 bases between. CDR3 length: 18 residues. The chain has TRBV11-2 and TRBJ2-7, with D tentatively TRBD2 (5 bases). The specimen sequenced was naive CD4+ T cells sorted from blood. Regarding subset: CD45RA+ positively selected. This clonotype originated in a young woman in good health. The CDR3 sequence: CASSSRGGRTAASYEQYF. The CDR3 region has the DNA TGTGCCAGCAGCTCGCGCGGAGGACGGACTGCGGCATCCTACGAGCAGTACTTC.